Shown below are 4 T cell receptor beta chains from a single sample sequenced in a study of human T cells and chemical hapten exposure. TCRdb redid the calling of the 5' RACE reads with MiXCR, one entry per CDR3 protein. The sample consists of roughly 81,000 distinct CDR3 sequences, less than 9.5% of them appearing once. Whole blood that had not been fractionated was the source of extracted total RNA. The origin of the receptors is a male donor in good health.

This chain uses TRBV28 with TRBJ1-5; maybe TRBD1 (6 bases). With 3 bases removed from V and 4 bases from J, the gap between germline ends came to 13 bases. This CDR3 has 15 amino acids. CDR1 is MDHEN and CDR2 is SYDVKM in the germline V gene. As DNA, the CDR3 is TGTGCCAGCAGTTTCGGGGGCCCAGAGAATCAGCCCCAGCATTTT. Translating gives CASSFGGPENQPQHF.

On this clonotype: A much larger clone lies a single base off, so this may be a read error. The CDR3 ends on some other residue instead of the conserved phenylalanine or tryptophan, so this is likely a read error. The chain recombines TRBV20-1 with TRBJ2-7, with 10 bases aligning to TRBD2. Germline CDR1 is DFQATT and CDR2 is SNEGSKA (reference sequence). J lost 1 base, V lost 1 base, and 7 bases had no gene match. This CDR3 comprises 16 residues. For the CDR3, the DNA is TGCAGTGCTAGAGTTTTGGGGACTAGCGATTCCTACGAGCAGTACTAC. Translated, it gives CSARVLGTSDSYEQYY.

This clonotype was counted many times. The gene calls are TRBV7-9 and TRBJ2-4, with a tentative D call TRBD1 (5 bases). This CDR3 is 13 amino acids long. The germline gives CDR1 SEHNR, CDR2 FQNEAQ (reference sequence). Trimming removed 1 base from V and 14 bases from J, with 15 bases in between. As DNA, the CDR3 is TGTGCCAGCAGCTTAGGGACAAGGGGCCGAGAGTACTTC. It is translated as CASSLGTRGREYF.

This clonotype was observed many times. The genes are TRBV25-1 and TRBJ1-6, with D unresolved. Trimming left V 8 bases short and J 7 bases short, with 15 bases between. Germline-derived CDR1 and CDR2 are MGHDK and SYGVNS. The CDR3 is 14 residues long. The CDR3 sequence is CASLGQSGNSPLHF. The CDR3, as DNA: TGTGCCAGCTTAGGCCAGTCCGGGAATTCACCCCTCCACTTT.